What follows is one TCR beta chain and its context. These data are taken from a study of T cells after somatic rescue of genetic block. Trimming removed 0 bases from V and 6 bases from J, with 16 bases in between. CDR3 length: 15 residues. Germline V gene data show CDR1 as SGDLS and CDR2 as YYNGEE. Sequencing was performed with immunoSEQ multiplex PCR; in TCRdb, only in-frame clones are kept and a portion is missing. Among some 90,000 clones listed, about 90% were seen once. The sample taken for sequencing was peripheral blood mononuclear cells (PBMCs). This chain links TRBV9 with TRBJ2-7, with D possibly being TRBD2 (5 bases). The clonotype comes from a woman aged 18-29 years. The CDR3 DNA is TGTGCCAGCAGCGTAGGGACTCCTTTGTCATCCGAGCAGTACTTC. Translating it yields CASSVGTPLSSEQYF.